The 15 T cell receptor beta chains below come from one sample, sequenced in a study of T-cell memory formation after mild COVID-19. From the 5' RACE reads, TCRdb called clonotypes with MiXCR, one entry per CDR3 protein. The repertoire has about 440,000 distinct CDR3 sequences, 20% of them found once; the top ten carry around 9.2%. The specimen sequenced was PBMCs or a T cell subset sorted from them (not recorded which). The receptors stem from an adult woman who had mild COVID-19 (a few samples of this study predate the infection). Cell type and time point are not known.

This clonotype was counted only a few times. The chain carries TRBV2 and TRBJ2-7; 8 bases are a match to TRBD1. The CDR3 is 12 residues long. V trimming: 6 bases; J trimming: 9 bases; junction bases outside the gene matches: 7. Germline V gene sequence: CDR1 SNHLY, CDR2 FYNNEI. The CDR3 protein is CASRAGGNRQYF. CDR3 in DNA: TGTGCCAGCAGGGCAGGGGGCAATCGGCAGTACTTC.

In DNA form, the CDR3 reads TGTGCCAGCAGTTTGGACTACAGTAGCAATCAGCCCCAGCATTTT. Its translation is CASSLDYSSNQPQHF. The rearrangement uses TRBV12-3 or TRBV12-4 and TRBJ1-5; D gene uncertain. The CDR3 spans 15 residues. V was cut by 3 bases and J by 0 bases, with 9 bases left in between.

The chain joins TRBV5-1 to TRBJ2-1; D is unresolved. The V and J ends lost 5 bases and 0 bases respectively, with 15 bases between them. CDR3 length equals 16 residues. Germline CDR1 is SGHRS and CDR2 is YFSETQ. The CDR3 sequence is CASRRSGAPSYNEQFF. The CDR3 DNA is TGCGCCAGCAGGAGGAGTGGCGCCCCCTCCTACAATGAGCAGTTCTTC. The variable domain in full, with the rest retrieved from reference TRBV5-1 and TRBJ2-1, is KAGVTQTPRYLIKTRGQQVTLSCSPISGHRSVSWYQQTPGQGLQFLFEYFSETQRNKGNFPGRFSGRQFSNSRSEMNVSTLELGDSALYLCASRRSGAPSYNEQFFGPGTRLTVL.

This sequence joins TRBV18 and TRBJ2-7; a possible D gene is TRBD2 (6 bases). V shed 6 bases and J shed 5 bases, with 26 bases lying between them. The CDR3 is 17 residues long. The V gene's germline CDR1 is KGHSH and CDR2 LQKENI. The CDR3 coding sequence is TGTGCCAGCTCGCTCAACCGGGGTGGAGGGCCCCTGAACGAGCAGTACTTC. It is translated as CASSLNRGGGPLNEQYF.

The rearrangement joins TRBV7-2 to TRBJ2-5, with D uncertain. Germline V lookup: CDR1 SGHTA, CDR2 FQGNSA. CDR3 length: 13 amino acids. Deletions cut 3 bases from V and 3 bases from J, with 8 bases between. The CDR3 DNA reads TGTGCCAGCAGCTTCTCCCCCGAAGAGACCCAGTACTTC. Encoded protein: CASSFSPEETQYF.

This chain links TRBV7-2 with TRBJ2-7; TRBD2 matches at 13 bases. Germline lookup yields CDR1 SGHTA and CDR2 FQGNSA. This CDR3 contains 16 residues. The trim removed 5 bases at V and 4 bases at J, leaving 8 bases unmatched. CDR3: CASSPRTSGSWYEQYF. Written as DNA, the CDR3 is TGTGCCAGCAGCCCGAGGACTAGCGGGAGTTGGTACGAGCAGTACTTC.

This clonotype was detected only a few times. The chain joins TRBV7-8 to TRBJ1-6; perhaps TRBD1 as D (5 bases). The CDR3 contains 16 residues. V was trimmed by 1 base and J by 9 bases, leaving 16 bases between them. CDR1 SGHVS and CDR2 FQNEAQ come from the germline V gene. In nucleotides, the CDR3 is TGTGCCAGCAGCTTAGGGCCAAGGGGTGTGGCTTCACCCCTCCACTTT. As protein: CASSLGPRGVASPLHF.

J is TRBJ2-1 and V is TRBV24-1; D is possibly TRBD1 (6 bases). Germline V gene lookup returns CDR1 KGHDR and CDR2 SFDVKD. The V gene lost 5 bases and the J gene lost 0 bases, with 13 bases spanning the gap. CDR3 length: 16 amino acids. Here the CDR3 DNA reads TGTGCCACCAGTGGTACGACAGGCGTCTCCTACAATGAGCAGTTCTTC. Translated, it gives CATSGTTGVSYNEQFF.

This chain connects TRBV6-5 to TRBJ2-3; 13 bases are a match to TRBD2. The CDR3 runs to 17 residues. V lost 8 bases, J lost 8 bases, and 16 bases stayed unmatched. Looked up from germline, CDR1 is MNHEY and CDR2 is SVGAGI. The CDR3 here is CASARLSLAGGLFTQYF. CDR3 nucleotides: TGTGCCAGCGCCCGTCTATCACTAGCGGGGGGGCTGTTTACGCAGTATTTT.

This clonotype appeared a few times. The rearrangement links TRBV5-1 to TRBJ1-1; the D gene is possibly TRBD1 (5 bases). V gave up 4 bases and J gave up 0 bases, with 22 bases separating them. The CDR3 is 18 amino acids. Germline V gives CDR1 SGHRS, CDR2 YFSETQ. The CDR3 region is CASSQGWQGSPMNTEAFF. The CDR3 bases are TGCGCCAGCAGCCAAGGGTGGCAGGGAAGTCCGATGAACACTGAAGCTTTCTTT.

This chain connects TRBV15 to TRBJ1-2; D is perhaps TRBD1 (5 bases). Germline CDR1 LNHNV, CDR2 YYDKDF (reference sequence). Trimming stripped 3 bases from V and 8 bases from J, with 10 bases between. The CDR3 has 12 residues. The CDR3 sequence: CATSRPGNGYTF. The CDR3 DNA reads TGTGCCACCAGCAGGCCAGGGAACGGCTACACCTTC.

The gene calls are TRBV9 and TRBJ2-1, with D unclear. The CDR3 consists of 12 residues. Germline loops: CDR1 SGDLS, CDR2 YYNGEE. V dropped 3 bases and J dropped 8 bases, with 9 bases sitting between them. The CDR3 spells CASSGPGHEQFF. CDR3 sequence (DNA): TGTGCCAGCAGCGGCCCCGGGCATGAGCAGTTCTTC.

V gene TRBV7-9 combines with J gene TRBJ1-2; no clear D. Trimming stripped 5 bases from V and 8 bases from J, with 12 bases between. This CDR3 is built from 12 residues. In germline, CDR1 is SEHNR, CDR2 FQNEAQ (reference sequence). In nucleotides, the CDR3 is TGTGCCAGCAGCAGAAGGGAGGACGGCTACACCTTC. Translation: CASSRREDGYTF.

This clonotype was seen a handful of times. This chain joins TRBV7-2 and TRBJ1-4; D gene ambiguous. CDR1 is SGHTA, CDR2 FQGNSA, per germline. The CDR3 sequence is 14 residues long. The V end lost 5 bases, the J end lost 10 bases, and 17 bases lay between the germline ends. CDR3 protein: CASSPPGRKGKLFF. The DNA for the CDR3 is TGTGCCAGCAGCCCCCCAGGTAGAAAGGGAAAACTGTTTTTT.

This clonotype has a handful of counts. A junction end diverges from the germline sequence, so it may reflect a read error. V usage is TRBV2 and J usage is TRBJ1-5, with no clear D. Germline CDR1 is SNHLY and CDR2 is FYNNEI. The CDR3 sequence is 13 residues long. The CDR3 sequence: CASSEERNRPQHF. The CDR3, as DNA: TGTGCCAGCAGTGAGGAGCGGAATCGGCCCCAGCATTTT.